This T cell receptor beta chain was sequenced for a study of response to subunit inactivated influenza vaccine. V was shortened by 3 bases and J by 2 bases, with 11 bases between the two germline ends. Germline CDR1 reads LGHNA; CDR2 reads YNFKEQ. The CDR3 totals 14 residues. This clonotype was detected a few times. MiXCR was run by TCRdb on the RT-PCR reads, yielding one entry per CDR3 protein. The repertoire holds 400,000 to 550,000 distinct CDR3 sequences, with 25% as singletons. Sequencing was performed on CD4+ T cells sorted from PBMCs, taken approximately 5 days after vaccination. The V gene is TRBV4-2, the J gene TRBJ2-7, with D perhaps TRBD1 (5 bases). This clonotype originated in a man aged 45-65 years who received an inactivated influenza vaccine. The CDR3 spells CASSQGPGTYEQYF. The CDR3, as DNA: TGTGCCAGCAGCCAGGGTCCAGGGACCTACGAGCAGTACTTC.